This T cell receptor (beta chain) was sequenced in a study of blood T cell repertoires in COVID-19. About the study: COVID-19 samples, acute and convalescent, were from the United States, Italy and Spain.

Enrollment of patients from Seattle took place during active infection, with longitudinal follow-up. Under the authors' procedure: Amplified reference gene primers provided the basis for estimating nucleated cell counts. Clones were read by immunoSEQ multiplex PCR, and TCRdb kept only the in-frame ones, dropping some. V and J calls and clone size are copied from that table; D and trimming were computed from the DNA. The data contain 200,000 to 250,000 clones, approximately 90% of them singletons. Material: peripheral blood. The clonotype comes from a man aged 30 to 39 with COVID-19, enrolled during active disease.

The CDR3 DNA is TGTGCCAGCAGTTACGTAGGGGGGGCATACAATGAGCAGTTCTTC. This gives the protein CASSYVGGAYNEQFF. The J gene is TRBJ2-1, the V gene TRBV6-6; possibly TRBD2 for D (7 bases). This CDR3 has 15 amino acids. Per germline, CDR1 MNHNY and CDR2 SVGAGI (reference sequence). Trimming took 2 bases from V and 4 from J, leaving 12 bases between them.